This TCR beta chain appears in the sequencing data of a study of T cell responses to AZD1222 COVID-19 vaccine. Background on the study: Second doses at about 4 or about 12 weeks were pooled.

About this clone: No antigen is known for it.

The CDR3 runs to 13 residues. Trimming stripped 0 bases from V and 4 bases from J, with 6 bases between. Germline loops: CDR1 SGHTA, CDR2 FQGNSA. Libraries were prepared by immunoSEQ multiplex PCR; TCRdb keeps only in-frame clonotypes and omits some of them. The sample includes 130,000 to 150,000 clones, under 95% seen only once; the top ten take approximately 2%. Notes on the study in general: Spike-specific TCR breadth and depth both grew after two AZD1222 doses.

The starting material was peripheral blood, obtained on day 0 of AZD1222 vaccination. The chain combines TRBV7-2 with TRBJ1-1; D not resolved. This clonotype was obtained from an adult in good health. The CDR3 spells CASSLARGTEAFF. The CDR3 coding sequence is TGTGCCAGCAGCTTAGCCCGGGGCACTGAAGCTTTCTTT.